This T cell receptor (beta chain) was recovered during a study of identical twins. Regarding the study as a whole: Insertions were fewer in abundant cord blood beta clonotypes, whereas memory repertoires showed none of this pattern. Beta out-of-frame sequences showed weaker excess sharing between twins. A partial confounding effect on zero-insertion analyses could come from invariant MAIT and iNKT cells.

Note on this clonotype: Antigen specificity is unknown.

This CDR3 comprises 14 residues. Trimming stripped 6 bases from V and 0 bases from J, with 12 bases between. Per germline, CDR1 ENHRY and CDR2 SYGVKD. Template switching created a universal primer site, and the cDNA included unique molecular identifiers. MiXCR, run by TCRdb on the 5' RACE reads, gives a single entry per CDR3 protein. The table lists 690,000 or so distinct CDR3 sequences, around 8.6% of them singletons. These same records also appear under a second study, on yellow fever vaccine responses in identical twins.

The sequence came from a woman in her late teens or twenties in good health. The J gene is TRBJ2-7, the V gene TRBV10-3; the D is unclear. Material: PBMCs. The CDR3 reads CAIRQKSNSYEQYF. Written as DNA, the CDR3 is TGTGCCATCAGACAGAAGTCCAACTCCTACGAGCAGTACTTC.